Listed below are T cell receptor beta chains from one sample, sequenced in a study of identical twins. Using its own MiXCR run on the 5' RACE reads, TCRdb lists one record per CDR3 protein. The data contain about 690,000 distinct CDR3 sequences, around 20% of them singletons. This same sample was also taken into another study, of T cells expressing NK-cell markers.

The sequenced sample consisted of PBMCs. These TCRs come from a woman aged 18-35 years in good health. The CDR3 runs from the conserved cysteine through the conserved F or W. The order of the fields is D gene, V gene, J gene, clone size, CDR3 DNA, CDR3 protein. A D gene is named only where the DNA matches it firmly. Size tells how often a clone was seen (once, few, many) or the class of an expanded clone, and some rows leave it out.

NA	TRBV4-2	TRBJ2-3	NA	TGTGCCAGCAGCCAAGAAGAGACGGGGGATGTCACAGATACGCAGTATTTT	CASSQEETGDVTDTQYF
TRBD1	TRBV9	TRBJ1-1	few	TGTGCCAGCAGCCCCCGACAGGGCCAACCCACTGAAGCTTTCTTT	CASSPRQGQPTEAFF
NA	TRBV5-1	TRBJ2-7	NA	TGCGCCAGCAGCTTCCCCCAGGCAACCGGCCGACACGAGCAGTACTTC	CASSFPQATGRHEQYF
NA	TRBV29-1	TRBJ2-5	few	TGCAGGGGGGGGCAGGGGGTAGAGACCCAGTACTTC	CRGGQGVETQYF
NA	TRBV5-6	TRBJ2-7	NA	TGTGCCAGCAGCAGAGGACGCAACTACGAGCAGTACTTC	CASSRGRNYEQYF
TRBD2	TRBV11-2	TRBJ2-1	NA	TGTGCCAGCAGCCCTCATCCAGGGACTAGCGGGAGCGGTGAGCAGTTCTTC	CASSPHPGTSGSGEQFF
TRBD2	TRBV4-1	TRBJ2-1	NA	TGCGCCAGCAGCCAAGCGGTGGGGTGGAGCGGGGGCGACAATGAGCAGTTCTTC	CASSQAVGWSGGDNEQFF
NA	TRBV6-6	TRBJ2-1	many	TGTGCCAGCAGTTTCGTGGACAATGAGCAGTTCTTC	CASSFVDNEQFF
TRBD1	TRBV6-5	TRBJ2-1	NA	TGTGCCAGCAGTTACTCGACAGGGGGCTCGAATGAGCAGTTCTTC	CASSYSTGGSNEQFF
NA	TRBV5-1	TRBJ2-7	NA	TGCGCCAGCAGCTTCCTGACCGCTAACTCCTACGAGCAGTACTTC	CASSFLTANSYEQYF